This T cell receptor (beta chain) was identified in a study of T cells in localized non-small cell lung cancer. The study, taken as a whole, reports: Detection in adjacent lung was observed for a median approximately 53 of the top 100 tumor clones. Longer overall survival was seen with higher T cell density measured in blood. Maximal T cell clonality occurred in uninvolved adjacent lung, with tumor ranking below it.

With respect to this clone: The target antigen is unknown.

Assay used: immunoSEQ multiplex PCR; TCRdb lists only in-frame clones, some missing. The sample lists some 19,000 clones, over 80% occurring once. The CDR3 extends over 13 amino acids. V lost 2 bases and J 7 bases, leaving 9 bases between the germline ends. CDR1 and CDR2 (germline): SGHDN, FVKESK. The sequences come from peripheral blood, collected before any cancer treatment. The receptor comes from a male donor aged 60 or over with stage I squamous cell lung carcinoma. The chain uses TRBV14 and TRBJ1-5; D gene ambiguous. CDR3 in DNA: TGTGCCAGCAGCCAAATAGCGGGACAGCCCCAGCATTTT. This translates into CASSQIAGQPQHF.